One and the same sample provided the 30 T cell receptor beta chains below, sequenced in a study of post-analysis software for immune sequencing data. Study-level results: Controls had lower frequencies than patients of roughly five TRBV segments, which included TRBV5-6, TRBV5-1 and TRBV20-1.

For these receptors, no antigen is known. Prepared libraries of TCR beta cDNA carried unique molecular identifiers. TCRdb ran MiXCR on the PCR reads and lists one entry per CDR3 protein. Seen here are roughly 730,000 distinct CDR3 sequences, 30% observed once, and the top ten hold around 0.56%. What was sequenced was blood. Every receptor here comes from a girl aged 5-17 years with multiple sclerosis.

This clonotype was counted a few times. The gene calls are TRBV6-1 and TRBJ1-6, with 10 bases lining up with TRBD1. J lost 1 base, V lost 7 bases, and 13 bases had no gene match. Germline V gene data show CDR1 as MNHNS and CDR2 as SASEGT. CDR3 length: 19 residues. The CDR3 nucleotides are TGTGCCAGCAATCGTGGGACAGGGGTTGTGAGTTCCTATAATTCACCCCTCCACTTT. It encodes CASNRGTGVVSSYNSPLHF.

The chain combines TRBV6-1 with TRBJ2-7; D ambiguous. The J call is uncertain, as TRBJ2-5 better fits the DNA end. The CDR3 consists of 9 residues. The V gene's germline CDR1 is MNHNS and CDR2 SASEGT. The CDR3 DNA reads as TGTGCCAGCGCGGAGACCCAGTACTTC. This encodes CASAETQYF.

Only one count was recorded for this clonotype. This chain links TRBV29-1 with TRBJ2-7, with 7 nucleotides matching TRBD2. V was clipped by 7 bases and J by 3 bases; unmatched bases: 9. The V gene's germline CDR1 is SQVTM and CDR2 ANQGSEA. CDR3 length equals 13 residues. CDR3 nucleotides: TGCAGCGCCCGGGTTGGGGGGGGCTACGAGCAGTACTTC. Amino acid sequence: CSARVGGGYEQYF.

The CDR3 reads CSARVPTSSQETQYF. CDR3 coding DNA: TGCAGTGCTAGAGTGCCGACTAGCAGCCAAGAGACCCAGTACTTC. V is TRBV20-1 and J is TRBJ2-5; 7 bases are a match to TRBD2. Germline CDR1 is DFQATT and CDR2 is SNEGSKA (reference sequence). The CDR3 is 15 amino acids. V was clipped by 1 base and J by 1 base; unmatched bases: 6.

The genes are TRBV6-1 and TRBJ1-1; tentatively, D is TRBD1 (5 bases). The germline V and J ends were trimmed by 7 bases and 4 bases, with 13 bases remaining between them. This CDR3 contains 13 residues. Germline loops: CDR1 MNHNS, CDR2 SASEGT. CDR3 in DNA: TGTGCCAGCACCCTAGCCGGGGGCACTGAAGCTTTCTTT. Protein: CASTLAGGTEAFF.

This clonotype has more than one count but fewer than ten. The CDR3 loop reads CASSLWGDRAYEQYF. DNA for the CDR3: TGTGCCAGCAGCTTGTGGGGGGACAGAGCCTACGAGCAGTACTTC. The rearrangement links TRBV7-6 to TRBJ2-7; the D gene is possibly TRBD1 (7 bases). The CDR3 consists of 15 residues. With 3 bases removed from V and 2 bases from J, the gap between germline ends came to 14 bases. Per the germline V gene, CDR1 is SGHVS and CDR2 is FNYEAQ.

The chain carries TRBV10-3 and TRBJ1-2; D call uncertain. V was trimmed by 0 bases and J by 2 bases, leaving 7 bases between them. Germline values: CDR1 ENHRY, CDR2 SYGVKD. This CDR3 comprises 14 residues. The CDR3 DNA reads TGTGCCATCAGTGAGTCGAGGGAGAACTATGGCTACACCTTC. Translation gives CAISESRENYGYTF.

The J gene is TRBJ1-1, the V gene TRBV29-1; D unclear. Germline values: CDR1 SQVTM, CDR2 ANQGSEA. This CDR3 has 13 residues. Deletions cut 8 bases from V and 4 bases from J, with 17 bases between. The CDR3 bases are TGCAGCTTTAAAAATGATGAACTCACTGAAGCTTTCTTT. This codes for CSFKNDELTEAFF.

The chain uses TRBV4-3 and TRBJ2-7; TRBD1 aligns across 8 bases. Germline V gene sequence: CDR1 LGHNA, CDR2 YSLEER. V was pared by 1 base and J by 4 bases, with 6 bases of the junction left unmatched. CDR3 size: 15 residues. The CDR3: CASSQVRGQAYEQYF. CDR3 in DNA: TGCGCCAGCAGCCAAGTCCGGGGACAGGCTTACGAGCAGTACTTC.

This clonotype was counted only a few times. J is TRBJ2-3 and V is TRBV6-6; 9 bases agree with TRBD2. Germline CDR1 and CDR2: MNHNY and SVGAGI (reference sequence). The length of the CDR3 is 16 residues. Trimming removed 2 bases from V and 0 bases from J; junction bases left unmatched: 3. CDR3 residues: CASSYPTSGSTDTQYF. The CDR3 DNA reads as TGTGCCAGCAGTTACCCGACTAGCGGAAGCACAGATACGCAGTATTTT.

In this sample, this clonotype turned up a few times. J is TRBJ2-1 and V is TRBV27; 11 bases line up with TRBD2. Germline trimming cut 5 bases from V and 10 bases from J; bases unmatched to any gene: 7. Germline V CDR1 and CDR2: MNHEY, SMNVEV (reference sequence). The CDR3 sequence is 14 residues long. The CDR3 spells CASSPGLAGTEQFF. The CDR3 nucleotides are TGTGCCAGCAGTCCTGGACTAGCGGGCACCGAGCAGTTCTTC.

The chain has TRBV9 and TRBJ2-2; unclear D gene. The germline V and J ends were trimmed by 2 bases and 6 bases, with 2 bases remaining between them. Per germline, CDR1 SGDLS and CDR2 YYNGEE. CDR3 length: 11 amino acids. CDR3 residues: CASSVAGELFF. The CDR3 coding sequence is TGTGCCAGCAGCGTTGCCGGGGAGCTGTTTTTT.

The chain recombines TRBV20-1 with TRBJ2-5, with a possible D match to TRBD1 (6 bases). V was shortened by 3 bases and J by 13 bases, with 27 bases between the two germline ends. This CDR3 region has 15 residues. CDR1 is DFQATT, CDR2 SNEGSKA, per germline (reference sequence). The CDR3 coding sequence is TGCAGTGCTAGGGATTTGACAGGTACTTTGGACGAGCGGTACTTC. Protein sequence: CSARDLTGTLDERYF.

The CDR3 DNA reads as TGTGCCAGCAGCTCAACCGGGACAGGGCGGTTGGGCTACACCTTC. Translating it yields CASSSTGTGRLGYTF. This chain links TRBV5-5 with TRBJ1-2; 9 nucleotides agree with TRBD1. In germline, CDR1 is SGHKS, CDR2 YYEKEE (reference sequence). V shed 3 bases, J shed 8 bases, and the junction held 11 bases outside the gene matches. The CDR3 is made up of 15 amino acids.

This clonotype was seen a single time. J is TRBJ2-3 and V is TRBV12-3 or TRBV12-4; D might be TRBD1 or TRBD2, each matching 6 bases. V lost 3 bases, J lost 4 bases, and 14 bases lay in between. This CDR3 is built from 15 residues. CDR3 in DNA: TGTGCCAGCAGTTTGATCCGGGGGCGGGCAGATACGCAGTATTTT. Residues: CASSLIRGRADTQYF.

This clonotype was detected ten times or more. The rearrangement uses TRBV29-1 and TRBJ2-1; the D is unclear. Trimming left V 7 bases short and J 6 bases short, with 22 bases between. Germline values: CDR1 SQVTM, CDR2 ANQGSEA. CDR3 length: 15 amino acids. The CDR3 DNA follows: TGCAGCGCTCAACCCGCATCAGCAGGTAGCAATGAGCAGTTCTTC. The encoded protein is CSAQPASAGSNEQFF.

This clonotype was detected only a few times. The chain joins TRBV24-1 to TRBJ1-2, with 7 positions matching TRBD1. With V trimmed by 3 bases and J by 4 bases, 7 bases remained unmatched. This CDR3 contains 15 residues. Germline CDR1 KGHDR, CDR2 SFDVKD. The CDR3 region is CATSDPGQAFYGYTF. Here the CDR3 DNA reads TGTGCCACCAGTGATCCCGGACAGGCATTCTATGGCTACACCTTC.

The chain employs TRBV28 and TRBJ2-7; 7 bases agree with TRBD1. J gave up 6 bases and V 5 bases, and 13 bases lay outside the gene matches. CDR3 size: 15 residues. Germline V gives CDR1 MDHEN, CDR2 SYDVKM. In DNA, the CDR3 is TGTGCCAGCAGTCCGAATCGGGGACAGCCAATCGAGCAGTACTTC. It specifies CASSPNRGQPIEQYF.

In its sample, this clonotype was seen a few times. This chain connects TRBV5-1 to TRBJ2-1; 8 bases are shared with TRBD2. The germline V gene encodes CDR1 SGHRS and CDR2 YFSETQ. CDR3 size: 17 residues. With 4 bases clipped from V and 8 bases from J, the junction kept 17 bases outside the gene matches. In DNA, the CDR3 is TGCGCCAGCAGCCATTCCCCGGGACTAGGTCAGTTCTATGAGCAGTTCTTC. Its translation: CASSHSPGLGQFYEQFF.

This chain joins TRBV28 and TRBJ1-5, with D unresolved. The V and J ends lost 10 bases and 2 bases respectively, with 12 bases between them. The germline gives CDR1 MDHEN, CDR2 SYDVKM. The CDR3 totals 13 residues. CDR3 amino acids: CATQTGRNQPQHF. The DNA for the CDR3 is TGTGCCACCCAGACTGGCCGCAATCAGCCCCAGCATTTT.

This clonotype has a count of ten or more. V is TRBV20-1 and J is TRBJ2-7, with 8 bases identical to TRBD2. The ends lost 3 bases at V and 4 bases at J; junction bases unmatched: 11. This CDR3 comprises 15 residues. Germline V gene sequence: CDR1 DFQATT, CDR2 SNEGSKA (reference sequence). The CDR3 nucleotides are TGCAGTGCTAGGATTAGCGGGGAACCGATGTACGAGCAGTACTTC. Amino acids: CSARISGEPMYEQYF.

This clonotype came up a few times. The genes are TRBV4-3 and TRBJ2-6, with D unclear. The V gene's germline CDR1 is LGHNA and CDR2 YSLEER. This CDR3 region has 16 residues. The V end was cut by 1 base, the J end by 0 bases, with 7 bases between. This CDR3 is CASSQGRASGANVLTF. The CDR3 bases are TGCGCCAGCAGCCAAGGTCGGGCCTCTGGGGCCAACGTCCTGACTTTC.

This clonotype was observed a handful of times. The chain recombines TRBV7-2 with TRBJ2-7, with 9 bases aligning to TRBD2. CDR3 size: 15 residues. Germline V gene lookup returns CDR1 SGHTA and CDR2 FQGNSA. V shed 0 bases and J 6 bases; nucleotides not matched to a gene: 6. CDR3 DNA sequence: TGTGCCAGCAGCTTAGCCATAGCGGGGGTCGGCGAGCAGTACTTC. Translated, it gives CASSLAIAGVGEQYF.

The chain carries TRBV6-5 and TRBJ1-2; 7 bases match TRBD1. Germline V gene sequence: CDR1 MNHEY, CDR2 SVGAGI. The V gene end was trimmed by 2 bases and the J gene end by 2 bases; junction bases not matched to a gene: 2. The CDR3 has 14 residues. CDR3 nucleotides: TGTGCCAGCAGTTACCGCAGGGGGAACTATGGCTACACCTTC. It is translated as CASSYRRGNYGYTF.

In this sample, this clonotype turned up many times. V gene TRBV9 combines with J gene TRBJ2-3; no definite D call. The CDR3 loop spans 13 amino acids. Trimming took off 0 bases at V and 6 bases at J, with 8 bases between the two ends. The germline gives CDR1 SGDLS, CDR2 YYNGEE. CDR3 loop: CASSVEPWDTQYF. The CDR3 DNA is TGTGCCAGCAGCGTAGAGCCCTGGGATACGCAGTATTTT.

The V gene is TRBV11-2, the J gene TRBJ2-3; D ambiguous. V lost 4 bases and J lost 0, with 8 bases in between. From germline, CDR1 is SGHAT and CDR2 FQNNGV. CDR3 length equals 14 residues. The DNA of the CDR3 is TGTGCCAGCAGCTGGTTACTTAGCACAGATACGCAGTATTTT. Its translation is CASSWLLSTDTQYF. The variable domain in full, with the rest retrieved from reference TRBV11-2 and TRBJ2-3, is EAGVAQSPRYKIIEKRQSVAFWCNPISGHATLYWYQQILGQGPKLLIQFQNNGVVDDSQLPKDRFSAERLKGVDSTLKIQPAKLEDSAVYLCASSWLLSTDTQYFGPGTRLTVL.

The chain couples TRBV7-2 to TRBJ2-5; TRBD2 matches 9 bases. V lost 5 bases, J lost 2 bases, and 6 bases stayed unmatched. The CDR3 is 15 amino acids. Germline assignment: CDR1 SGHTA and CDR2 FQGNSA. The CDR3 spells CASSPGLAPQETQYF. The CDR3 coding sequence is TGTGCCAGCAGCCCCGGACTAGCGCCTCAAGAGACCCAGTACTTC.

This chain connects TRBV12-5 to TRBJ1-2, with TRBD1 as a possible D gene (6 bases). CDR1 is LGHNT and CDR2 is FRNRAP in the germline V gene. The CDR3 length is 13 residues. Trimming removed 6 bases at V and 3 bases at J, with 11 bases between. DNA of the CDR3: TGTGCTAGTGGGTCCGGGACACACTATGGCTACACCTTC. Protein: CASGSGTHYGYTF.

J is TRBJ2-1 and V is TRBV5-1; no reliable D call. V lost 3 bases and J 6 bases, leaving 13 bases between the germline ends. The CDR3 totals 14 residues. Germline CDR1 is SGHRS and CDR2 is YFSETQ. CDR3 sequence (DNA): TGCGCCAGCAGCTCCAGCCTTCTAGGCAATGAGCAGTTCTTC. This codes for CASSSSLLGNEQFF.

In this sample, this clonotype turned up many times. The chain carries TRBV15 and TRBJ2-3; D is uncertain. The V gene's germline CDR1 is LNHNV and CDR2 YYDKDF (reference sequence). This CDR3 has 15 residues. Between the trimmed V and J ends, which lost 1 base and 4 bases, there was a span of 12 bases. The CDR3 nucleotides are TGTGCCACCAGCAGAGGGACGGAACATTCAGATACGCAGTATTTT. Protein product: CATSRGTEHSDTQYF.